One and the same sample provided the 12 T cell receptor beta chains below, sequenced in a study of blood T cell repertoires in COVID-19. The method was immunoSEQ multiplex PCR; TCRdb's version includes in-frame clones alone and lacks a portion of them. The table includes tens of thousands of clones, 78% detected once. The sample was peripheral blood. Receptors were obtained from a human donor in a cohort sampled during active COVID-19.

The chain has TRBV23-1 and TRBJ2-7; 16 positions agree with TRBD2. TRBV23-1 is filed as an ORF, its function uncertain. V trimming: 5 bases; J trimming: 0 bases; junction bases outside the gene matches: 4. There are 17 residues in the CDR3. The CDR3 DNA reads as TGCGCCAGCAGTACGGGACTAGCGGGAGGGCCCTCCTACGAGCAGTACTTC. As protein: CASSTGLAGGPSYEQYF.

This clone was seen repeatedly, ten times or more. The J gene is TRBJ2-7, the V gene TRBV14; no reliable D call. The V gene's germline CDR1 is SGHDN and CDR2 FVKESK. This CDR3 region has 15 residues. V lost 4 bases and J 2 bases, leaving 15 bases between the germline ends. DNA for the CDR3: TGTGCCAGCAGCCCCGCCTGGCAGAAACCCTACGAGCAGTACTTC. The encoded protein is CASSPAWQKPYEQYF.

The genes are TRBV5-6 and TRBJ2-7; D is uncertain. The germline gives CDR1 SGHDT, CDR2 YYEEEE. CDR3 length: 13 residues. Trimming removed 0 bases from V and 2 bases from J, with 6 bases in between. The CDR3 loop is CASSLAVAYEQYF. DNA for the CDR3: TGTGCCAGCAGCTTGGCGGTTGCCTACGAGCAGTACTTC.

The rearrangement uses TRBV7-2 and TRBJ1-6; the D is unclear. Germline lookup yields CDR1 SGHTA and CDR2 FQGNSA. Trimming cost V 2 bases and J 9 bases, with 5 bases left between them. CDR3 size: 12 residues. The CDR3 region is CASSLPGSPLHF. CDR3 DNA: TGTGCCAGCAGCTTACCCGGTTCACCCCTCCACTTT.

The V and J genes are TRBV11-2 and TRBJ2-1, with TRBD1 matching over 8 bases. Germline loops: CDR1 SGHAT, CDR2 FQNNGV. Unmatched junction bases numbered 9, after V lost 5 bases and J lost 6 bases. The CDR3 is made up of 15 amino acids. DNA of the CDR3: TGTGCCAGCAGCCCACCGGACAGGGTAGCCAATGAGCAGTTCTTC. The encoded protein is CASSPPDRVANEQFF.

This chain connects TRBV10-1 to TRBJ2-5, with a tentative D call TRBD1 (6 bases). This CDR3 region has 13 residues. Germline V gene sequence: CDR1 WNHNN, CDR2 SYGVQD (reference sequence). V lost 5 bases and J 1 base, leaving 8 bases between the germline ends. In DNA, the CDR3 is TGCGCCAGCAGTAGGGACATCCAAGAGACCCAGTACTTC. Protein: CASSRDIQETQYF.

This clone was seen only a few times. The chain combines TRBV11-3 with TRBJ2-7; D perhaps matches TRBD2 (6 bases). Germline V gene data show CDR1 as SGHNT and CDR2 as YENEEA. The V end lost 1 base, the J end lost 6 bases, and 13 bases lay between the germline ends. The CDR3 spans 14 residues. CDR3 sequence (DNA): TGTGCCAGCAGCTTAGGGGCTAGCGTCTCCGAGCAGTACTTC. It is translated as CASSLGASVSEQYF.

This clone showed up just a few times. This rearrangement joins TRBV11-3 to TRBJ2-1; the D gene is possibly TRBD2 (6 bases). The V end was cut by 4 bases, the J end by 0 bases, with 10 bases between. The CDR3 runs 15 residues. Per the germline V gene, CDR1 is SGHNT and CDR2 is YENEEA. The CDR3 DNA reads TGTGCCAGCAGCTCGGCGGGGAACTCCTACAATGAGCAGTTCTTC. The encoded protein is CASSSAGNSYNEQFF.

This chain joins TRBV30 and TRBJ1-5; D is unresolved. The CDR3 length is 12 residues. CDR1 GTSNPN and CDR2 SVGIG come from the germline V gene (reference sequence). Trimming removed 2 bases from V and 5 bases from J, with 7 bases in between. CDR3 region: CAWSQRDQPQHF. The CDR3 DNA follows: TGTGCCTGGAGTCAGAGGGATCAGCCCCAGCATTTT. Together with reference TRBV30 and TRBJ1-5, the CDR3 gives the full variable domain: SQTIHQWPATLVQPVGSPLSLECTVEGTSNPNLYWYRQAAGRGLQLLFYSVGIGQISSEVPQNLSASRPQDRQFILSSKKLLLSDSGFYLCAWSQRDQPQHFGDGTRLSIL.

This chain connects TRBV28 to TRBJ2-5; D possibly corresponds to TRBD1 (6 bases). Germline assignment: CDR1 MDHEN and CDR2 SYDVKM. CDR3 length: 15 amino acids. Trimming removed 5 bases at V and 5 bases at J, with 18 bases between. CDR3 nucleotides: TGTGCCAGCAGTACCTCTCGGGACATGGGGGAGACCCAGTACTTC. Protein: CASSTSRDMGETQYF.

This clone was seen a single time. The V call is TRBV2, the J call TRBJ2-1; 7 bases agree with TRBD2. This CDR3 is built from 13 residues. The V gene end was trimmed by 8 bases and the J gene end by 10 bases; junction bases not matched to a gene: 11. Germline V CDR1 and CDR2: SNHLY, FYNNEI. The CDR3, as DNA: TGTGCCAGCCTACGGGGAGGGTACGGGGAGCAGTTCTTC. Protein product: CASLRGGYGEQFF.

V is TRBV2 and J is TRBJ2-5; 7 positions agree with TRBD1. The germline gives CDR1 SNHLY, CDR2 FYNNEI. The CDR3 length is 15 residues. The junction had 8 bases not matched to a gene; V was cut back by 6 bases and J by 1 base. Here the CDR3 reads CASRWGRGSQETQYF. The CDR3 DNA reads TGTGCCAGCAGATGGGGCAGGGGGTCCCAAGAGACCCAGTACTTC.